The sequence of this T cell receptor beta chain was determined in a study of blood T cell repertoires in COVID-19. In the original workflow: Amplified reference gene primers provided the basis for estimating nucleated cell counts. The method was immunoSEQ multiplex PCR; TCRdb's version includes in-frame clones alone and lacks a portion of them. Clonal size and the V and J genes are those of that table, whereas D and trimming came from the DNA. The sample consists of roughly 250,000 clones, more than 60% of them appearing once. This TCR was recovered from a woman aged 40 to 50 with active or convalescent COVID-19. The sequencing sample was made of peripheral blood.

DNA of the CDR3: TGTGCCAGAACAGTCTCTGGGGCCAACGTCCTGACTTTC. Amino acid sequence: CARTVSGANVLTF. The chain uses TRBV28 and TRBJ2-6; D unclear. The CDR3 has 13 residues. Looked up from germline, CDR1 is MDHEN and CDR2 is SYDVKM. Trimming stripped 9 bases from V and 0 bases from J, with 6 bases between.